This TCR beta chain was captured in a study of blood T cell repertoires in COVID-19. There are many counts of this clone. The trim removed 8 bases at V and 5 bases at J, leaving 11 bases unmatched. The CDR3 sequence is 16 residues long. Germline CDR1 reads SNHLY; CDR2 reads FYNNEI. In the authors' workflow: Cell counts per sample came from amplifying reference gene primers. Only in-frame clones appear in the TCRdb table, and some are missing; sequencing was by immunoSEQ multiplex PCR. The V and J calls and clone size were taken over from that table, and D and trimming were inferred from the DNA. The sample has tens of thousands of clones, about 80% seen once.

This TCR came from a human donor in a cohort sampled during active COVID-19. Material: peripheral blood. The chain has TRBV2 and TRBJ2-5; TRBD2 agrees at 13 bases. Here the CDR3 DNA reads TGTGCCAGCGGAGGGACTAGCGGGGAGGGTAGGGAGACCCAGTACTTC. It is translated as CASGGTSGEGRETQYF. Using reference TRBV2 and TRBJ2-5 for the parts outside the CDR3, the full variable domain is EPEVTQTPSHQVTQMGQEVILRCVPISNHLYFYWYRQILGQKVEFLVSFYNNEISEKSEIFDDQFSVERPDGSNFTLKIRSTKLEDSAMYFCASGGTSGEGRETQYFGPGTRLLVL.